These 6 T cell receptor beta chains were sequenced from one sample in a study of blood T cell repertoires in COVID-19. Profiled with immunoSEQ multiplex PCR; TCRdb holds only in-frame clones, not every one. The repertoire consists of about 140,000 clones, with under 90% occurring once and the leading ten covering approximately 1.6%. Sequencing used PBMCs or T cells enriched from blood (not recorded which). The receptors shown here come from a woman aged 18-30 years who had been exposed to COVID-19.

V usage is TRBV14 and J usage is TRBJ2-1; the match to TRBD2 covers 9 bases. CDR3 length: 16 residues. Germline trimming cut 3 bases from V and 2 bases from J; bases unmatched to any gene: 5. Looked up from germline, CDR1 is SGHDN and CDR2 is FVKESK. Here the CDR3 reads CASSHPLAGPYNEQFF. CDR3 sequence (DNA): TGTGCCAGCAGCCACCCTCTAGCGGGACCCTACAATGAGCAGTTCTTC.

This clone appeared once. The chain employs TRBV3-1 (or the pseudogene TRBV3-2) and TRBJ1-5; D is ambiguous. Germline V gene lookup returns CDR1 LGHDT and CDR2 YNNKEL (reference sequence). The CDR3 is 13 amino acids. With 3 bases removed from V and 4 bases from J, the gap between germline ends came to 7 bases. The CDR3 loop reads CASSQSRNQPQHF. CDR3 bases: TGTGCCAGCAGCCAGAGCAGGAATCAGCCCCAGCATTTT.

This clone was recorded a few times. This chain connects TRBV7-2 to TRBJ1-2, with TRBD1 matching 7 bases. Germline CDR1 and CDR2: SGHTA and FQGNSA. This CDR3 is built from 13 residues. V was pared by 5 bases and J by 6 bases, with 6 bases of the junction left unmatched. CDR3 sequence reads: CASSLTGRDGYTF. The CDR3 bases are TGTGCCAGCAGCCTGACAGGGCGGGATGGCTACACCTTC.

This clone was seen just once. V gene TRBV7-3 combines with J gene TRBJ2-6, with 8 bases matching TRBD2. In germline, CDR1 is SGHTA, CDR2 FQGTGA. The CDR3 extends over 20 amino acids. V lost 5 bases, J lost 0 bases, and 15 bases stayed unmatched. The CDR3 loop reads CASSIHPGLALSSGANVLTF. CDR3 coding DNA: TGTGCCAGCAGCATACACCCCGGACTAGCCCTTTCCTCTGGGGCCAACGTCCTGACTTTC.

This clone appeared once. The CDR3 is CASSPVPTGNTEAFF. In nucleotides, the CDR3 is TGTGCCAGCTCACCTGTCCCGACAGGGAACACTGAAGCTTTCTTT. The chain combines TRBV18 with TRBJ1-1, with a weak D call TRBD1 (6 bases). The germline V and J ends were trimmed by 3 bases and 1 base, with 12 bases remaining between them. Germline loops: CDR1 KGHSH, CDR2 LQKENI. CDR3 length: 15 amino acids. The entire variable domain, with the rest obtained from reference TRBV18 and TRBJ1-1, is as follows: NAGVMQNPRHLVRRRGQEARLRCSPMKGHSHVYWYRQLPEEGLKFMVYLQKENIIDESGMPKERFSAEFPKEGPSILRIQQVVRGDSAAYFCASSPVPTGNTEAFFGQGTRLTVV.

This clone was counted between two and nine times. V usage is TRBV5-4 and J usage is TRBJ2-3, with 9 bases fitting TRBD2. V lost 0 bases and J lost 2; bases outside the gene matches: 1. Germline V gives CDR1 SGHNT, CDR2 YYREEE (reference sequence). The CDR3 sequence is 15 residues long. Here the CDR3 reads CASSLGGRDTDTQYF. The CDR3 DNA sequence: TGTGCCAGCAGCTTGGGCGGGAGGGACACAGATACGCAGTATTTT.